This T cell receptor (beta chain) was sequenced for a study of tumor and adjacent non-tumor tissue in lung cancer. J gave up 5 bases and V 6 bases, and 11 bases lay outside the gene matches. This CDR3 spans 16 amino acids. CDR1 is KGHDR and CDR2 is SFDVKD in the germline V gene. This clonotype was counted only a few times. No cell sorting was done before RNA was extracted from the tissue. Distant lung tissue was collected more than 3 cm away from the tumor edge. Three rounds of nested PCR, following a modified ARM-PCR protocol, produced the TCRbeta library. Via MiXCR, TCRdb re-called the multiplex PCR reads, giving one row per CDR3 protein. This sample has some 100,000 distinct CDR3 sequences, with about 62% found just once.

The genes are TRBV24-1 and TRBJ2-5, with TRBD1 matching 10 bases. The sample consisted of distant non-tumor lung tissue. The clonotype originates from a man younger than 40 with non-small cell lung cancer. In nucleotides, the CDR3 is TGTGCCACCAGTAATGAACCGGGACAGGGGCTTGAGACCCAGTACTTC. Translated: CATSNEPGQGLETQYF.